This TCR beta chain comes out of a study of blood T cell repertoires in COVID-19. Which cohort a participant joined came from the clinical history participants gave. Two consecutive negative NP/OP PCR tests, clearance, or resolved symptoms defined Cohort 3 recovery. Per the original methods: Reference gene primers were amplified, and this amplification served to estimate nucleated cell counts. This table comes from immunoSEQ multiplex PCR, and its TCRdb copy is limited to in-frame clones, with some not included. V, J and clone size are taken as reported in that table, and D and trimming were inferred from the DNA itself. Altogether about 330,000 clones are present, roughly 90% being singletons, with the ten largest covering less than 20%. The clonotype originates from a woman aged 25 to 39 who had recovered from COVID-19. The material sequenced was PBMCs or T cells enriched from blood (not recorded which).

The CDR3 loop reads CASSSIYEQYF. The CDR3 DNA reads as TGTGCCAGCAGCTCAATCTACGAGCAGTACTTC. The chain employs TRBV7-9 and TRBJ2-7, with D uncertain. The V end was cut by 4 bases, the J end by 3 bases, with 4 bases between. The length of the CDR3 is 11 residues. Germline V gene lookup returns CDR1 SEHNR and CDR2 FQNEAQ (reference sequence).